A selection of T cell receptor beta chains follows, all from one sample in a study of blood T cell repertoires in COVID-19. Some clones are missing from TCRdb's copy, which holds only in-frame ones; the method was immunoSEQ multiplex PCR. Here the sample spans roughly 410,000 clones, approximately 89% being singletons. Sequenced input: peripheral blood. The receptors stem from a woman aged 55-69 years with COVID-19, enrolled during active disease. CDR3s include the opening cysteine and the closing phenylalanine or tryptophan. The D gene is left open where the match is weak. Size is stated for part of the rows, as once, few or many counts, or as a class when the clone is expanded.

abundance	v_gene	j_gene	d_gene	CDR3nt	CDR3aa
.	TRBV18	TRBJ1-5	TRBD1	TGTGCCAGCTCTTCAGACAGGGTCCTCCAGCCCCAGCATTTT	CASSSDRVLQPQHF
.	TRBV6-4	TRBJ2-6	TRBD1	TGTGCCAGCAGTGAACAGGGGGCTGGGGCCAACGTCCTGACTTTC	CASSEQGAGANVLTF
once	TRBV9	TRBJ2-3	TRBD2	TGTGCCAGCAGCGTAGGGCTAGCGGGGGGGCAAGATACGCAGTATTTT	CASSVGLAGGQDTQYF
.	TRBV9	TRBJ2-7	TRBD1	TGTGCCAGCAGCGTAAGTTCGGGACAGGGCTACGAGCAGTACTTC	CASSVSSGQGYEQYF
.	TRBV5-1	TRBJ1-2	TRBD1	TGCGCCAGCAGCTTGAGGGCAGGGGGCGAGGCTAACTATGGCTACACCTTC	CASSLRAGGEANYGYTF
.	TRBV4-2	TRBJ1-2	TRBD1	TGTGCCAGCAGCCAAGAAATGCGCGACAGGGGGCGCGGCAAGGGCTACACCTTC	CASSQEMRDRGRGKGYTF
few	TRBV6-5	TRBJ1-3	TRBD1	TGTGCCAGCAGACCTGACAGGGTCTCTGGAAACACCATATATTTT	CASRPDRVSGNTIYF
.	TRBV30	TRBJ1-5	TRBD1	TGTGCCTGGAGCGGACAGGAGGATCAGCCCCAGCATTTT	CAWSGQEDQPQHF
.	TRBV11-3	TRBJ2-1	TRBD2	TGTGCCAGCAGCCCTAGCGGGGGGGCGTTCTATGAGCAGTTCTTC	CASSPSGGAFYEQFF
.	TRBV2	TRBJ2-3	TRBD2	TGTGCCAGCAGGAAGAGAGCTTACGGTAGCGGGGGGGGCACAGATACGCAGTATTTT	CASRKRAYGSGGGTDTQYF